A single sample is the source of the 19 T cell receptor beta chains below, sequenced in a study of regulatory T cells in long-lasting Graves disease. Specified time point: newly diagnosed GD, antithyroid drugs for less than 3 months. The TCR library was prepared using RNA isolated from PBMCs. Combining iRepertoire HTBI primers with Arm-PCR of CDR3 regions, the authors built TCR beta libraries. TCRdb redid the calling of the multiplex PCR reads with MiXCR, one entry per CDR3 protein. Counted here are about 460,000 distinct CDR3 sequences, less than 15% occurring once; the ten biggest clones make up about a sixth. This sample also belongs to another study, concerning T cells in Graves' hyperthyroidism and ophthalmopathy.

The sample was peripheral blood mononuclear cells (PBMCs), taken at new diagnosis, from a patient treated with antithyroid drugs. The receptors originated from a woman aged 50 to 60 with Graves disease.

This clonotype was counted only a few times. The rearrangement links TRBV6-1 to TRBJ1-2; D unresolved. This CDR3 has 13 residues. Looked up from germline, CDR1 is MNHNS and CDR2 is SASEGT. Trimming stripped 6 bases from V and 1 base from J, with 9 bases between. The CDR3 is CASRLQSNYGYTF. The CDR3 coding sequence is TGTGCCAGCAGGCTACAGAGTAACTATGGCTACACCTTC.

This clonotype was recorded at least ten times. The chain combines TRBV6-1 with TRBJ2-5; D might be TRBD1 (6 bases). Germline values: CDR1 MNHNS, CDR2 SASEGT. This CDR3 has 14 residues. The V gene lost 8 bases and the J gene lost 0 bases, with 13 bases spanning the gap. The CDR3: CASGQGMYQETQYF. In nucleotides, the CDR3 is TGTGCCAGCGGGCAGGGGATGTACCAAGAGACCCAGTACTTC.

This clonotype was seen at least ten times. This sequence joins TRBV30 and TRBJ2-7; TRBD2 matches at 9 bases. Germline-derived CDR1 and CDR2 are GTSNPN and SVGIG (reference sequence). CDR3 length: 16 amino acids. Trimming removed 4 bases from V and 3 bases from J; junction bases left unmatched: 13. The CDR3 spells CAWKPLGSGSNYEQYF. The DNA for the CDR3 is TGTGCCTGGAAACCCCTGGGTAGCGGGAGCAACTACGAGCAGTACTTC.

The sample holds many counts of this clonotype. This sequence joins TRBV2 and TRBJ2-7; 10 positions match TRBD2. The trim removed 7 bases at V and 3 bases at J, leaving 3 bases unmatched. The CDR3 is 13 residues long. Germline V gene data show CDR1 as SNHLY and CDR2 as FYNNEI. The CDR3 coding sequence is TGTGCCAGCACTGCTAGCGGGAGCTACGAGCAGTACTTC. Translated: CASTASGSYEQYF.

With regard to this clonotype: A single base separates this from a much larger clone, so it may be a read error. V usage is TRBV7-2 and J usage is TRBJ2-6, with D tentatively TRBD1 or TRBD2 (7 bases each). This CDR3 is built from 18 residues. V dropped 6 bases and J dropped 0 bases, with 18 bases sitting between them. The V gene's germline CDR1 is SGHTA and CDR2 FQGNSA. The CDR3 nucleotides read TGTACCAGCAGGGGGGGGACAGCCGGTAGCTCTGGGGCCAACGTCCTGACTTTC. Translation: CTSRGGTAGSSGANVLTF.

Ten or more counts support this clonotype. The V call is TRBV3-1, the J call TRBJ2-7; 13 positions agree with TRBD2. J was trimmed by 0 bases and V by 1 base; bases with no gene match: 6. The CDR3 length is 18 residues. Per the germline V gene, CDR1 is LGHDT and CDR2 is YNNKEL (reference sequence). In DNA, the CDR3 is TGTGCCAGCAGCCAAGGGGCCGGACTAGCGGGAGTCTCCTACGAGCAGTACTTC. As protein: CASSQGAGLAGVSYEQYF.

Note on this clonotype: A read error may be the cause here, since a much bigger clone is one base away. CDR3 amino acids: CARTGGQGYTF. CDR3 DNA: TGTGCCCGGACAGGGGGTCAGGGCTACACCTTC. The V and J genes are TRBV30 and TRBJ1-2; 10 bases align to TRBD1. This CDR3 is 11 amino acids long. V was pared by 8 bases and J by 8 bases, with 5 bases of the junction left unmatched. Per the germline V gene, CDR1 is GTSNPN and CDR2 is SVGIG (reference sequence).

This clonotype was counted many times. This chain uses TRBV11-2 with TRBJ2-3; D is ambiguous. V was shortened by 0 bases and J by 14 bases, with 12 bases between the two germline ends. Germline-derived CDR1 and CDR2 are SGHAT and FQNNGV. The CDR3 extends over 12 amino acids. This chain's CDR3 is CASSLDRSSWYF. The CDR3 DNA follows: TGTGCCAGCAGCTTAGATCGTTCTAGTTGGTATTTT.

This clonotype was counted only a few times. The CDR3 loop reads CSARQGRNSGANVLTF. DNA of the CDR3: TGCAGTGCTCGACAGGGGCGCAACTCTGGGGCCAACGTCCTGACTTTC. The V gene is TRBV20-1, the J gene TRBJ2-6, with 8 bases lining up with TRBD1. The trim removed 5 bases at V and 0 bases at J, leaving 6 bases unmatched. The CDR3 has 16 residues. CDR1 DFQATT and CDR2 SNEGSKA come from the germline V gene (reference sequence).

Only a few counts were recorded for this clonotype. The genes are TRBV4-1 and TRBJ2-4; D is ambiguous. The germline CDR1 and CDR2 sequences are MGHRA and YSYEKL. The V gene lost 5 bases and the J gene lost 0 bases, with 23 bases spanning the gap. There are 19 residues in the CDR3. The CDR3: CASSVGTLRSNLAKNIQYF. The CDR3 DNA is TGCGCCAGCAGCGTGGGAACTCTCCGCAGTAACCTAGCCAAAAACATTCAGTACTTC.

This clonotype was observed a few times. The chain couples TRBV7-9 to TRBJ1-4; D remains ambiguous. CDR3 length equals 15 residues. CDR1 and CDR2 (germline): SEHNR, FQNEAQ (reference sequence). V lost 4 bases, J lost 8 bases, and 17 bases lay in between. This CDR3 is CASSSASAVIEKLFF. CDR3 nucleotides: TGTGCCAGCAGCTCAGCGTCGGCGGTTATCGAAAAACTGTTTTTT.

This clonotype was seen many times. The chain has TRBV7-3 and TRBJ2-7, with a weak D call TRBD2 (5 bases). CDR1 is SGHTA and CDR2 is FQGTGA in the germline V gene. Trimming stripped 5 bases from V and 6 bases from J, with 14 bases between. This CDR3 is 13 amino acids long. The CDR3 nucleotides are TGTGCCAGCAGCCCCAACGAGGGAATCGAGCAGTACTTC. Translated: CASSPNEGIEQYF.

This clonotype was detected only a few times. The chain carries TRBV7-9 and TRBJ2-2; 8 nucleotides agree with TRBD2. The junction had 9 bases not matched to a gene; V was cut back by 4 bases and J by 5 bases. This CDR3 region has 16 residues. Germline V gene lookup returns CDR1 SEHNR and CDR2 FQNEAQ (reference sequence). CDR3: CASSSETSELTGELFF. In DNA, the CDR3 is TGTGCCAGCAGCTCCGAGACTAGCGAACTGACCGGGGAGCTGTTTTTT.

This clonotype was seen ten or more times. The chain recombines TRBV6-1 with TRBJ2-7, with 8 bases that match TRBD1. J was trimmed by 5 bases and V by 4 bases; bases with no gene match: 13. Germline loops: CDR1 MNHNS, CDR2 SASEGT. The CDR3 length is 16 residues. The CDR3 bases are TGTGCCAGCAGTGTCCGAGGTGGGACAGGTTGGAACGAGCAGTACTTC. This codes for CASSVRGGTGWNEQYF.

This clonotype has at least ten counts. The rearrangement joins TRBV3-1 to TRBJ2-1; no reliable D call. Trimming took off 2 bases at V and 3 bases at J, with 17 bases between the two ends. This CDR3 has 17 residues. CDR1 is LGHDT and CDR2 is YNNKEL in the germline V gene (reference sequence). The CDR3 DNA reads as TGTGCCAGCAGCCAATTCTTAAATTCGGTAATCTACAATGAGCAGTTCTTC. This gives the protein CASSQFLNSVIYNEQFF.

Only a few counts were recorded for this clonotype. This chain's CDR3 is CASSFLTAGVISYTF. The DNA of the CDR3 is TGTGCCAGCAGTTTTCTCACGGCAGGGGTCATTAGCTACACCTTC. The rearrangement joins TRBV27 to TRBJ1-2; weak D call: TRBD1 (6 bases). CDR1 is MNHEY and CDR2 is SMNVEV in the germline V gene (reference sequence). The CDR3 loop spans 15 amino acids. Trimming left V 3 bases short and J 9 bases short, with 20 bases between.

This clonotype was detected only a few times. The chain recombines TRBV3-1 with TRBJ2-1; D is ambiguous. In germline, CDR1 is LGHDT, CDR2 YNNKEL (reference sequence). V was pared by 0 bases and J by 7 bases, with 7 bases between. The CDR3 spans 13 residues. CDR3 nucleotide sequence: TGTGCCAGCAGCCAAGACGCACAGAATGAGCAGTTCTTC. This encodes CASSQDAQNEQFF.

This clonotype was recorded many times. The J gene is TRBJ1-1, the V gene TRBV12-3 or TRBV12-4, with no clear D. The CDR3 is made up of 14 amino acids. V was cut by 5 bases and J by 1 base, with 11 bases left in between. The CDR3 loop is CASSKEGWNTEAFF. The CDR3 DNA sequence: TGTGCCAGCAGTAAAGAGGGTTGGAACACTGAAGCTTTCTTT.

In regard to this clonotype: Since a much larger clone is just one base distant, this may be a read error. No conserved phenylalanine or tryptophan ends this CDR3, so it is likely a read error. V gene TRBV6-2 or TRBV6-3 combines with J gene TRBJ2-5; D is possibly TRBD1 or TRBD2 (6 bases each). The CDR3 is 19 residues long. Germline values: CDR1 MNHEY, CDR2 SVGEGT. V was pared by 5 bases and J by 4 bases, with 29 bases between. The CDR3 is CASSQIRGPQLAFAETQYS. The CDR3 DNA reads TGTGCCAGCAGTCAAATACGGGGGCCACAACTAGCTTTCGCAGAGACCCAGTACTCC.